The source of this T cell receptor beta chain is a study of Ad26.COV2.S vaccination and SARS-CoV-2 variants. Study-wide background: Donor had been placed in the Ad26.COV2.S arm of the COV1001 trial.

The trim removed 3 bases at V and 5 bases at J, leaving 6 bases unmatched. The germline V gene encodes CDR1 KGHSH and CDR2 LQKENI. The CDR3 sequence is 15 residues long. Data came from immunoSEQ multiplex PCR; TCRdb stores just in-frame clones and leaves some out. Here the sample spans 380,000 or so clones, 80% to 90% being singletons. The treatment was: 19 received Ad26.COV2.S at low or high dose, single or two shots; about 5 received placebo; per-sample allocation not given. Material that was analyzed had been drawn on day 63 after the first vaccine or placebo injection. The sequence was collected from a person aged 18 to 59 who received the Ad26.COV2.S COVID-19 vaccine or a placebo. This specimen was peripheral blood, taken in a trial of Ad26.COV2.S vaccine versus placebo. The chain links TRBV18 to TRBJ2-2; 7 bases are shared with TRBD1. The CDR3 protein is CASSPPTGRTGELFF. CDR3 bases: TGTGCCAGCTCACCGCCGACAGGGCGGACCGGGGAGCTGTTTTTT.